This TCR beta chain was observed in a study of blood T cell repertoires in COVID-19. Study-wide background: Samples of COVID-19 (acute and convalescent) were obtained from the United States, Italy and Spain.

In the original processing: Estimation of nucleated cell counts was performed using reference gene primer amplification. The repertoire was sequenced with immunoSEQ multiplex PCR; TCRdb's copy has only in-frame clones and lacks some. That table gives V, J and clone size, and the DNA gave D and trimming. The sample consists of around 150,000 clones, about 81% of them appearing once. This CDR3 region has 14 residues. V was clipped by 1 base and J by 4 bases, with 9 bases between them. Germline V lookup: CDR1 MNHNS, CDR2 SASEGT. The gene calls are TRBV6-1 and TRBJ2-3; tentatively, D is TRBD1 (5 bases). Sequencing was carried out using peripheral blood. The receptor comes from a human donor in a cohort sampled during active COVID-19. The DNA of the CDR3 is TGTGCCAGCAGTGAAGGCAGGGTTGCAGATACGCAGTATTTT. This translates into CASSEGRVADTQYF.